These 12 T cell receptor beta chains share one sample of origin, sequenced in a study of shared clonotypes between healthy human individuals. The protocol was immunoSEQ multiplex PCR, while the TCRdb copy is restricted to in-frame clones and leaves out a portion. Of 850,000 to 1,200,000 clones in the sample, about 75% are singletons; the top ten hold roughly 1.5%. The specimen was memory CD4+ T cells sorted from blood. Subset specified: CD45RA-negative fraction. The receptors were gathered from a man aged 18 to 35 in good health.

CDR3 protein: CASSRDPGNTEAFF. CDR3 DNA sequence: TGTGCCAGCAGCCGGGACCCGGGAAACACTGAAGCTTTCTTT. The chain is built from TRBV9 and TRBJ1-1; a possible D gene is TRBD1 (5 bases). Trimming left V 4 bases short and J 2 bases short, with 12 bases between. The CDR3 totals 14 residues. Germline V CDR1 and CDR2: SGDLS, YYNGEE.

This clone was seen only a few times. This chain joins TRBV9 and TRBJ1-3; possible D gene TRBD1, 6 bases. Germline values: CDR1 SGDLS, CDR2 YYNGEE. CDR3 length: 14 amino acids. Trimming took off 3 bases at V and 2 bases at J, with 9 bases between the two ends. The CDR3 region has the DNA TGTGCCAGCAGCGAGGGGACAACTGGAAACACCATATATTTT. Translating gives CASSEGTTGNTIYF. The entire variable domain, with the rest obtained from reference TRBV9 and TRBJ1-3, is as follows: DSGVTQTPKHLITATGQRVTLRCSPRSGDLSVYWYQQSLDQGLQFLIQYYNGEERAKGNILERFSAQQFPDLHSELNLSSLELGDSALYFCASSEGTTGNTIYFGEGSWLTVV.

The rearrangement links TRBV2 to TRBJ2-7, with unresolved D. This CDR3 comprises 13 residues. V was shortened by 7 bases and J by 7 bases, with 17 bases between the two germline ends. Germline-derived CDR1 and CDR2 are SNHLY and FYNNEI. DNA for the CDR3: TGTGCCAGCACCCTAGGGATGCCTCGGGAGCAGTACTTC. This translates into CASTLGMPREQYF.

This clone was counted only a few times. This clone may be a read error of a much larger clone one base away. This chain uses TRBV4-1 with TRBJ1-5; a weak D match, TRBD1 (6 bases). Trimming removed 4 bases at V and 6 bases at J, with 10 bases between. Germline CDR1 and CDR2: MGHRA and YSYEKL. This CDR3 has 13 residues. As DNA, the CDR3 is TGCGCCAGCAGCCGAGACAGGAGTCAGCCCCAGCATTTT. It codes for CASSRDRSQPQHF.

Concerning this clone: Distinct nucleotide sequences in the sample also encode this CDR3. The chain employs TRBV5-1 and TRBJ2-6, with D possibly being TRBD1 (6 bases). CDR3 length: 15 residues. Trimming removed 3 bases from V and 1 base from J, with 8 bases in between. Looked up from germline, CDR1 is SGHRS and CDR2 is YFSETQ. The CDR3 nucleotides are TGCGCCAGCAGCTCGACAGGATCTGGGGCCAACGTCCTGACTTTC. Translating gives CASSSTGSGANVLTF.

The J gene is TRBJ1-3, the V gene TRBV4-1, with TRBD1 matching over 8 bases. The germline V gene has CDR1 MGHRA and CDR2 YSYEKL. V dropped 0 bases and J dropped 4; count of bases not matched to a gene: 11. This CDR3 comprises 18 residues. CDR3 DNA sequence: TGCGCCAGCAGCCAAGATCGCTTAGCAGGGGGCGCGGGAAACACCATATATTTT. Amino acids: CASSQDRLAGGAGNTIYF.

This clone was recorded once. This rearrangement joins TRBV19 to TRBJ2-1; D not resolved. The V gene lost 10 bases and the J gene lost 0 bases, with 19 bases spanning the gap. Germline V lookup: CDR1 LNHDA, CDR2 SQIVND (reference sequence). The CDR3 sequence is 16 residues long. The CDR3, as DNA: TGTGCCACTGCTCGGCTGGATCGAATCTCCTACAATGAGCAGTTCTTC. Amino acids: CATARLDRISYNEQFF.

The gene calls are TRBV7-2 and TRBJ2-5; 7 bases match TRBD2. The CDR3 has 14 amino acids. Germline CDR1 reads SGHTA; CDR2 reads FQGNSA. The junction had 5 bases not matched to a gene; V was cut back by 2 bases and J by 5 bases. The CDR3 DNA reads TGTGCCAGCAGCTTAAGCTTCGGGGGGGAGACCCAGTACTTC. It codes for CASSLSFGGETQYF.

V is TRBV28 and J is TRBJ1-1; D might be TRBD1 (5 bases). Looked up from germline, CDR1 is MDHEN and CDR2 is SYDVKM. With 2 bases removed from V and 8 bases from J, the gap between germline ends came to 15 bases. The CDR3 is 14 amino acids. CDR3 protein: CASSLRGGGREAFF. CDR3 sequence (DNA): TGTGCCAGCAGTTTACGCGGGGGAGGAAGGGAAGCTTTCTTT.

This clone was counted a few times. CDR3 sequence: CASSFAGRVRTDTQYF. In DNA form, the CDR3 reads TGTGCCAGCAGCTTCGCCGGCCGGGTGCGCACAGATACGCAGTATTTT. V is TRBV7-2 and J is TRBJ2-3; no definite D call. The CDR3 covers 16 residues. V dropped 3 bases and J dropped 1 base, with 14 bases sitting between them. Looked up from germline, CDR1 is SGHTA and CDR2 is FQGNSA. Full variable domain (missing parts from reference TRBV7-2 and TRBJ2-3): GAGVSQSPSNKVTEKGKDVELRCDPISGHTALYWYRQSLGQGLEFLIYFQGNSAPDKSGLPSDRFSAERTGGSVSTLTIQRTQQEDSAVYLCASSFAGRVRTDTQYFGPGTRLTVL.

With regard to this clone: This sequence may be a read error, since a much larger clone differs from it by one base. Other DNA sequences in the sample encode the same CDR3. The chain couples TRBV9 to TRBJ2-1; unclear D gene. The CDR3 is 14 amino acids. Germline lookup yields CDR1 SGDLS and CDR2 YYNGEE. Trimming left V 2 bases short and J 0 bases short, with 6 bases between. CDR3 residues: CASSVSSSYNEQFF. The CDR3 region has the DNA TGTGCCAGCAGCGTCAGCAGCTCCTACAATGAGCAGTTCTTC.

CDR3 region: CASSDRGGAGEKLFF. Here the CDR3 DNA reads TGTGCCAGCAGTGACAGGGGGGGCGCCGGGGAAAAACTGTTTTTT. The chain employs TRBV2 and TRBJ1-4, with 7 positions matching TRBD1. Per the germline V gene, CDR1 is SNHLY and CDR2 is FYNNEI. The trim removed 3 bases at V and 8 bases at J, leaving 9 bases unmatched. The CDR3 sequence is 15 residues long.